This T cell receptor beta chain emerged from a study of cytomegalovirus exposure and HLA in healthy donors. The length of the CDR3 is 14 residues. The germline gives CDR1 MDHEN, CDR2 SYDVKM. The V and J ends lost 5 bases and 5 bases, in that order; junction bases with no gene match: 8. The PCR ran on 60 Vbeta and 13 Jbeta primers. Generated by immunoSEQ multiplex PCR, the TCRdb table keeps only in-frame clones and is missing some. The table records about 140,000 clones, around 80% of them present only once. The chain uses TRBV28 and TRBJ1-2; TRBD1 agrees at 7 bases. The source is a man aged 18-30 years in good health and CMV-seropositive. Sequenced material: PBMCs. The CDR3 spells CASSRQGQQYGYTF. In nucleotides, the CDR3 is TGTGCCAGCAGTCGGCAGGGACAGCAATATGGCTACACCTTC.